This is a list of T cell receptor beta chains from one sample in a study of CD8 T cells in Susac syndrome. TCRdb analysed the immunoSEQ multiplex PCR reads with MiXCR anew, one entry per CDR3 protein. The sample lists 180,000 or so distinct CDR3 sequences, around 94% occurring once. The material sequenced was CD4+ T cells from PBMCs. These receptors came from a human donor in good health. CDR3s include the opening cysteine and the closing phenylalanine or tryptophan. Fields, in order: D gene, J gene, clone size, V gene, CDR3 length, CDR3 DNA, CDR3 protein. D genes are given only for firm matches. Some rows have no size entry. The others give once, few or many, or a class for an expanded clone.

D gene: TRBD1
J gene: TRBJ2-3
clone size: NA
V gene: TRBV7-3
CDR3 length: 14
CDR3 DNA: TGTGCCAGCAGCACGGGACAGACCACAGATACGCAGTATTTT
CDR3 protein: CASSTGQTTDTQYF

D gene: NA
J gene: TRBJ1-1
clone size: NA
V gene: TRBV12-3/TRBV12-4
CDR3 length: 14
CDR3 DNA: TGTGCCAGCAGTTTCCCGGGCCGGAACACTGAAGCTTTCTTT
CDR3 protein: CASSFPGRNTEAFF

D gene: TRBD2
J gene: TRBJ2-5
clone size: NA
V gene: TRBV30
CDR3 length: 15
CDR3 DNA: TGTGCCTGGAGTACCGGACTAGCGGGGGACGAGACCCAGTACTTC
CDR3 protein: CAWSTGLAGDETQYF

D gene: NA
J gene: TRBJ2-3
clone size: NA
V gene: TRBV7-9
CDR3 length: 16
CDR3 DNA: TGTGCCAGCAGCTCCAATCCAGTATCTAGCACAGATACGCAGTATTTT
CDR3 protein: CASSSNPVSSTDTQYF

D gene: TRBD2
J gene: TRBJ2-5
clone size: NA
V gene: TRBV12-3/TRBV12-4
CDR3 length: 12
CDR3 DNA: TGTGCCAGCACCGCGGGGGGGGAGACCCAGTACTTC
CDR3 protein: CASTAGGETQYF

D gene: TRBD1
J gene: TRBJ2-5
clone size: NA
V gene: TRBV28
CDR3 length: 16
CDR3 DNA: TGTGCCAGCAGTTTCTGGGGACAGGGGGGTGAAGAGACCCAGTACTTC
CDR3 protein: CASSFWGQGGEETQYF

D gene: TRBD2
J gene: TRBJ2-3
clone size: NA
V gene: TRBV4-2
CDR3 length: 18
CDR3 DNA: TGTGCCAGCAGCCAAGTTGGGCTAGCGGGGGGCCTGGGAGATACGCAGTATTTT
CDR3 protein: CASSQVGLAGGLGDTQYF

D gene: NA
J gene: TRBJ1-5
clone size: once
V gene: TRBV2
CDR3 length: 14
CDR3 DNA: TGTGCCAGCAGTGGCGGAGGGCCCAATCAGCCCCAGCATTTT
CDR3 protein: CASSGGGPNQPQHF

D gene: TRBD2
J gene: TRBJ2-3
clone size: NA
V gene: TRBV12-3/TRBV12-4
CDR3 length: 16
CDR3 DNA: TGTGCCAGCAGTCTCCTGACTAGCGGGGGGGCAGATACGCAGTATTTT
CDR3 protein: CASSLLTSGGADTQYF

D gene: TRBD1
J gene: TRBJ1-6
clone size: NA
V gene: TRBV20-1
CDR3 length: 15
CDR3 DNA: TGCAGTGCTAGCCGCGCAACAGGGGGCAGGTCACCCCTCCACTTT
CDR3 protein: CSASRATGGRSPLHF

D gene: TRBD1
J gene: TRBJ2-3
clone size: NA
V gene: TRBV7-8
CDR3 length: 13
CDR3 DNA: TGTGCCAGCCGGGGACAGGGGACAGATACGCAGTATTTT
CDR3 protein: CASRGQGTDTQYF

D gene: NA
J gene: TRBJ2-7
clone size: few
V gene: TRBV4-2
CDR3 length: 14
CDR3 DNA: TGTGCCAGCAGCCAACTGTGGACCTCCTACGAGCAGTACTTC
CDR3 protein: CASSQLWTSYEQYF

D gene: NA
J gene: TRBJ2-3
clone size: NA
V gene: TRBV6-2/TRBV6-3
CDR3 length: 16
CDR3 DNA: TGTGCCAGCAGTTACGGGCCCGGGACTAGCACAGATACGCAGTATTTT
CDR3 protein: CASSYGPGTSTDTQYF

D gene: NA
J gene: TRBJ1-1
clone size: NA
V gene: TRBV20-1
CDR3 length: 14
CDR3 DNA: TGCAGTGCTAGAACGGACGCTACCAGGCCTGAAGCTTTCTTT
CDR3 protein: CSARTDATRPEAFF

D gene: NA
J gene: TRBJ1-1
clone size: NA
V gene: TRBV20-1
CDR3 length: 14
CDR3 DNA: TGCAGTGCTAGCGTCCCGGGGGTCGTCACTGAAGCTTTCTTT
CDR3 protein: CSASVPGVVTEAFF

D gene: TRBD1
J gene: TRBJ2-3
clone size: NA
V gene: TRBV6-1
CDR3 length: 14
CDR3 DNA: TGTGCCAGCAGGGTGACAGGGGTAACAGATACGCAGTATTTT
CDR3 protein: CASRVTGVTDTQYF

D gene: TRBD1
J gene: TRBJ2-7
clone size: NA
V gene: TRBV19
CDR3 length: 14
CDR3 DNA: TGTGCCAGTAGTATAGTGGACAGGGACCACGAGCAGTACTTC
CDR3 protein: CASSIVDRDHEQYF

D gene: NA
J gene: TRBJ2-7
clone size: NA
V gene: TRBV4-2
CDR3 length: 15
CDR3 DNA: TGTGCCAGCAGCCAAGAGAGCGGGCGGACCTACGAGCAGTACTTC
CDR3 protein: CASSQESGRTYEQYF

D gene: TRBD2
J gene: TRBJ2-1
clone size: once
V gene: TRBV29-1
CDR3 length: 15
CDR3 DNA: TGCAGCGCAATCACACTAGCGGGGGGATACAATGAGCAGTTCTTC
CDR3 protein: CSAITLAGGYNEQFF

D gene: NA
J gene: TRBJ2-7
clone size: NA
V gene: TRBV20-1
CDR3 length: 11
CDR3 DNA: TGCAGTAGTACCCCGGCCTACGAGCAGTACTTC
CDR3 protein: CSSTPAYEQYF

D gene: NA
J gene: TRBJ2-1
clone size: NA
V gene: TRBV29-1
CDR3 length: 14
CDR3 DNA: TGCAGCGTTGAAAACAGGAGGGGGGGCAATGAGCAGTTCTTC
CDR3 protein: CSVENRRGGNEQFF

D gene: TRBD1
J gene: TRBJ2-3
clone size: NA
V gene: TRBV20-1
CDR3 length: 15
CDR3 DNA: TGCAGTGCTAGAGCCCAACAGGGGGCCGGAGATACGCAGTATTTT
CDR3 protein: CSARAQQGAGDTQYF

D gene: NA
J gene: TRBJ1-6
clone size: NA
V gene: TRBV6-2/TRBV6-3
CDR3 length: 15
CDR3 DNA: TGTGCCAGCAAGATAACCGGGACACCTAATTCACCCCTCCACTTT
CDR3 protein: CASKITGTPNSPLHF

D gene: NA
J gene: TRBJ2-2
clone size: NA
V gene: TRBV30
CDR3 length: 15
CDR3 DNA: TGTGCCTGGAGTCGACCCGGGACGGCCACCGGGGAGCTGTTTTTT
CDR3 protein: CAWSRPGTATGELFF

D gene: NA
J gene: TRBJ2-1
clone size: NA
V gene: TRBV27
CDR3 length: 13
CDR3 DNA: TGTGCCAGCAGTGACCCTCAAAGGGGCGTGCAGTTCTTC
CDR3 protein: CASSDPQRGVQFF

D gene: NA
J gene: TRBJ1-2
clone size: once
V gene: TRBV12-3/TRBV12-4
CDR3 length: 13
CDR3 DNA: TGTGCCAGCAGACGGGACACGGCGAGGGGCTACACCTTC
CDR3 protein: CASRRDTARGYTF

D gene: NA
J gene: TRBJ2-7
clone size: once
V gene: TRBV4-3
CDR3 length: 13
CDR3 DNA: TGCGCCAGCAGCCAAGATGTAACCTACGAGCAGTACTTC
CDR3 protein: CASSQDVTYEQYF

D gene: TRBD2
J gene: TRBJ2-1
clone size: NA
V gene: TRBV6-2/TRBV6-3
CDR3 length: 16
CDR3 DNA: TGTGCCAGCAGTTACGTAGGCGGGGGATCCTACAATGAGCAGTTCTTC
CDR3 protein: CASSYVGGGSYNEQFF

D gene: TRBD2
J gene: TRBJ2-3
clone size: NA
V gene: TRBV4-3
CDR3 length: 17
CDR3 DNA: TGCGCCAGCAGCCAAGAAGGGCTAGCGGGGGCAGCCGATACGCAGTATTTT
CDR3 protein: CASSQEGLAGAADTQYF

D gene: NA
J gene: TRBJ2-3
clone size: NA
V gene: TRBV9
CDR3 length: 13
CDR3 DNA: TGTGCCAGCAGCCCACGGGGTCGTGATACGCAGTATTTT
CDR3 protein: CASSPRGRDTQYF

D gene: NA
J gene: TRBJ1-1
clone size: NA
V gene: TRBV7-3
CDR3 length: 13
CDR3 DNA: TGTGCCAGCAGCTTAAAGGGGGATACTGAAGCTTTCTTT
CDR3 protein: CASSLKGDTEAFF

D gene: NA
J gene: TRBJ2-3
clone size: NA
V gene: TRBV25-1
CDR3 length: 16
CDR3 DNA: TGTGCCAGCAGTGAATTCCGCAGGCTGGGCGCAGATACGCAGTATTTT
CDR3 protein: CASSEFRRLGADTQYF

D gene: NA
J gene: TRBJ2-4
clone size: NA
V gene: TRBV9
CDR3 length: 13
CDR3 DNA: TGTGCCAGCAGCGTCCCAGGCGGGAACATTCAGTACTTC
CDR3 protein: CASSVPGGNIQYF

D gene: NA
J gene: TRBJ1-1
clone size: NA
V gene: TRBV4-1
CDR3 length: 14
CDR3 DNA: TGCGCCAGCAGCCTCGAGGCCAGGGACACTGAAGCTTTCTTT
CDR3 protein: CASSLEARDTEAFF

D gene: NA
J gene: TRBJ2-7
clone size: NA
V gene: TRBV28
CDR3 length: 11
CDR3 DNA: TGTGCCAGCAGTTTGGGGGTCGAGCAGTACTTC
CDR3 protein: CASSLGVEQYF

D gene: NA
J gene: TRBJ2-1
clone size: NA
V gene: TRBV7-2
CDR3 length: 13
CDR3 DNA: TGTGCCAGCAGCGGGGAAAGACGGGGAGTGCAGTTCTTC
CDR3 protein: CASSGERRGVQFF